This TCR beta chain was sequenced during a study of control samples from healthy donors and cancer patients. Using immunoSEQ multiplex PCR, the repertoire was profiled, and TCRdb retains in-frame clones only, with some absent. The profile shows some 130,000 clones, around 92% of them singletons. Sequencing input: blood. The TCR comes from a woman aged 45-65 years in good health.

The CDR3 DNA reads TGTGCCATCAGTGAAGGGACAGGGAGTGGCTACACCTTC. As protein: CAISEGTGSGYTF. The chain uses TRBV10-3 and TRBJ1-2; 9 bases match TRBD1. After removal of 3 bases from V and 7 bases from J, the junction contained 3 bases not matched to a gene. Germline V lookup: CDR1 ENHRY, CDR2 SYGVKD. The CDR3 has 13 residues.